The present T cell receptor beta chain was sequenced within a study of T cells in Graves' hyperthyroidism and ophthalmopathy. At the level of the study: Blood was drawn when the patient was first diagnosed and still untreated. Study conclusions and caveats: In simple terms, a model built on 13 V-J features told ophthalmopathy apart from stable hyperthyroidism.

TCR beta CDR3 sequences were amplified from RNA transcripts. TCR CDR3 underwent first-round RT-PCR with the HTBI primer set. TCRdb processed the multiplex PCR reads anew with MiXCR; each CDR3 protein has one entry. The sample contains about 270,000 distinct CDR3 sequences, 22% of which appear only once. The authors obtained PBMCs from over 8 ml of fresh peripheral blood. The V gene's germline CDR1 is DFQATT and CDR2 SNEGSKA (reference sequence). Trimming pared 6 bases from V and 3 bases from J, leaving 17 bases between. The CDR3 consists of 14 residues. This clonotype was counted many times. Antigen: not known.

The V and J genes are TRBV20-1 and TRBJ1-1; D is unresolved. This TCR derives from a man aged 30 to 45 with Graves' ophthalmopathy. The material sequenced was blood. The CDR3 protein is CSAPPRRAYTEAFF. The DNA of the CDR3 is TGCAGTGCCCCACCCAGGCGGGCCTACACTGAAGCTTTCTTT.